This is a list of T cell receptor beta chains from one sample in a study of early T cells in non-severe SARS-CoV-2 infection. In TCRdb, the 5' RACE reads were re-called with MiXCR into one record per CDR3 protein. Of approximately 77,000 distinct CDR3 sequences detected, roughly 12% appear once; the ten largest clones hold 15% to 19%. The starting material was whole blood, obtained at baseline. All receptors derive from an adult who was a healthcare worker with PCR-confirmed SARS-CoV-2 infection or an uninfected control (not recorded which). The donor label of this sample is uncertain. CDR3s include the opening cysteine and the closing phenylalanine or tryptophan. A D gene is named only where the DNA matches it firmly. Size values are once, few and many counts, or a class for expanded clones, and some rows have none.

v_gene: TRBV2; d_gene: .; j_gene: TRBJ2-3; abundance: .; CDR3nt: TGTGCCAGCAGTCAAGAGGGGGGGGAAGATACGCAGTATTTT; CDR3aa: CASSQEGGEDTQYF
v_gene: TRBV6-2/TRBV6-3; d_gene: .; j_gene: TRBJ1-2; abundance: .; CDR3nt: TGTGCCAGCAGTTACCGGTTCGACAGGAAAAGGGATGGCTACACCTTC; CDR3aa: CASSYRFDRKRDGYTF
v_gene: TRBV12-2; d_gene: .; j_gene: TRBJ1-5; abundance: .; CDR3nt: TGTGCAAGTCGCTTAGACTATAGCAATCAGCCCCAGCATTTT; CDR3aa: CASRLDYSNQPQHF
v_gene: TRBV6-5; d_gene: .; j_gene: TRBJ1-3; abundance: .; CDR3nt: TGTGCCAGCAGTTACTCGGATGCGGGGGGAAACACCATATATTTT; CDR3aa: CASSYSDAGGNTIYF
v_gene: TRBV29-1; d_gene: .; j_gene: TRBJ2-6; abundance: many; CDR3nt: TGCAGCGTCCGCGAGGGGAGCTCTGGGGCCAACGTCCTGACTTTC; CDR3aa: CSVREGSSGANVLTF
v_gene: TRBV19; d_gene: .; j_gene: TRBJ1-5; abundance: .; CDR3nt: TGTGCCAGTACTCTCCTAGGGGGGAGCAATCAGCCCCAGCATTTT; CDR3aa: CASTLLGGSNQPQHF
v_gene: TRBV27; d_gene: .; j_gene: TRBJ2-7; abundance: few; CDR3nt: TGTGCCAGCATAAACGGGGAGTGGAGCTCCTACGAGCAGTACTTC; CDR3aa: CASINGEWSSYEQYF
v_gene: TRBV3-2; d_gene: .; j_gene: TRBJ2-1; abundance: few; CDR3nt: TGTGCCAGCAGCCCTCTCGAGGGGGCCTACAGGGGCTCCCTGAATGAGCAGTTCTTC; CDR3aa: CASSPLEGAYRGSLNEQFF
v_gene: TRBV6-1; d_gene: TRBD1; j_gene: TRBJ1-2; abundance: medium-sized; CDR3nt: TGTGCCAGCAGTAAGGACAGGGCCGATTTCTATGGCTACACCTTC; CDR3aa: CASSKDRADFYGYTF
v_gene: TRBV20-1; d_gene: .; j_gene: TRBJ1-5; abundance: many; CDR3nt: TGCAGTGCTCTACAGGGACATCAGCCCCAGCATTTT; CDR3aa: CSALQGHQPQHF
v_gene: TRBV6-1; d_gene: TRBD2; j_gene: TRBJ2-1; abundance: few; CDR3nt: TGTGCCAGCAGTTCTAGCGGAACATACAATGAGCAGTTCTTC; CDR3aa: CASSSSGTYNEQFF
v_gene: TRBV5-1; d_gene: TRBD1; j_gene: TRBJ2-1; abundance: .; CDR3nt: TGCGCCAGCAGCTTGTTGTGGGACAGCTACAATGAGCAGTTCTTC; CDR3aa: CASSLLWDSYNEQFF
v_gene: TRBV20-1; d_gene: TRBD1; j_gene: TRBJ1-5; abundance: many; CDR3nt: TGCAGTGCTAGACAGGGGGCTGGCAATCAGCCCCAGCATTTT; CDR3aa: CSARQGAGNQPQHF
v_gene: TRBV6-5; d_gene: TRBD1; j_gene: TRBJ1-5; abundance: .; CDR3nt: TGTGCCAGCAGTCGCACAGGGGGCGCGGGCAATCAGCCCCAGCATTTT; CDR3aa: CASSRTGGAGNQPQHF
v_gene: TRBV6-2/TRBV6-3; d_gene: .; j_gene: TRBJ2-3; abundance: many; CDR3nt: TGTGCCAGCAGGTGGACCTCTAAAGATACGCAGTATTTT; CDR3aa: CASRWTSKDTQYF
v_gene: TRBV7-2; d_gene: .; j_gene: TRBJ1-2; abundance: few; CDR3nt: TGTGCCAGCAGCTTCGGACAGACTTACTATGGCTACACCTTC; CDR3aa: CASSFGQTYYGYTF
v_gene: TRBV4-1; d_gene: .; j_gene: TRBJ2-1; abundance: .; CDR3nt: TGCGCCAGCAGCCCCACAGGGAGCTCCTACAATGAGCAGTTCTTC; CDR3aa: CASSPTGSSYNEQFF